Given below is one T cell receptor (beta chain) in context. Its antigen remains unidentified. Using its own MiXCR run on the 5' RACE reads, TCRdb lists one record per CDR3 protein. Altogether 10,000 to 15,000 distinct CDR3 sequences are present, approximately 3% being singletons, with the ten largest covering around 10%. The entry originates in a study of CD8 T cells in ankylosing spondylitis. Study-wide points: CD8+ cells made up the disease-linked clones, which were relatively rare in peripheral blood. Reportedly, disease-linked clones are significantly enriched in ankylosing spondylitis patients' matched synovial fluid. Made up of eight highly homologous variants, a TCR beta motif appeared characteristic of ankylosing spondylitis blood.

The V gene's germline CDR1 is SGDLS and CDR2 YYNGEE. The CDR3 contains 14 residues. The V segment lost 2 bases and the J segment 5 bases; nucleotides outside the gene matches: 6. The source is a male donor with ankylosing spondylitis or in good health (not recorded which). This chain links TRBV9 with TRBJ2-5; 7 nucleotides line up with TRBD1. Sequenced material: blood, either unsorted or a sorted T cell fraction (not recorded which). The CDR3 region is CASSVTGFRETQYF. CDR3 DNA sequence: TGTGCCAGCAGCGTGACAGGGTTCAGGGAGACCCAGTACTTC.